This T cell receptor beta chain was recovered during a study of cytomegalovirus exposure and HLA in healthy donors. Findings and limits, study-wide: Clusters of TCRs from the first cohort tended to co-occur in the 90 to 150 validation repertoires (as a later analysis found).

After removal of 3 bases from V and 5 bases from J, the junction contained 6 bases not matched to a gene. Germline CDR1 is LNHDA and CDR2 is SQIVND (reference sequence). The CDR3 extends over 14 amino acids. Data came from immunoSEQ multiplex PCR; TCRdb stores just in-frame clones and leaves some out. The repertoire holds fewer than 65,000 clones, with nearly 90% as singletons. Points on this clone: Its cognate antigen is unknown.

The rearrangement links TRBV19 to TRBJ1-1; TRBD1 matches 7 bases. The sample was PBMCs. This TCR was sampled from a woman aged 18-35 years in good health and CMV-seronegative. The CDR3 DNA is TGTGCCAGTAGTATTGGGGGACAGACGACTGAAGCTTTCTTT. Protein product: CASSIGGQTTEAFF.